Listed here are 23 T cell receptor beta chains from one sample, sequenced in a study of cytomegalovirus exposure and HLA in healthy donors. 60 Vbeta and 13 Jbeta primers were used in PCR. The data were produced by immunoSEQ multiplex PCR, yet TCRdb's version contains in-frame clones alone and is incomplete. The profile shows 150,000 to 200,000 clones, 81% of them singletons. The sequencing sample was made of PBMCs. The receptors derive from a woman aged 30 to 39 in good health and CMV-seronegative.

This chain joins TRBV11-2 and TRBJ2-7, with D uncertain. The CDR3 extends over 14 amino acids. Trimming took 0 bases from V and 3 from J, leaving 9 bases between them. CDR1 and CDR2 from the germline V gene are SGHAT and FQNNGV. CDR3 residues: CASSLDRGSYEQYF. CDR3 nucleotides: TGTGCCAGCAGCTTAGATAGAGGCAGCTACGAGCAGTACTTC.

Only one count was recorded for this clone. The chain recombines TRBV11-2 with TRBJ2-7; D not resolved. V lost 1 base and J lost 3, with 10 bases in between. This CDR3 is 14 amino acids long. Germline values: CDR1 SGHAT, CDR2 FQNNGV. CDR3 region: CASSLAFGVYEQYF. Here the CDR3 DNA reads TGTGCCAGCAGCTTAGCTTTCGGAGTCTACGAGCAGTACTTC.

V and J are TRBV20-1 and TRBJ2-5; TRBD2 matches 7 bases. Germline loops: CDR1 DFQATT, CDR2 SNEGSKA (reference sequence). CDR3 size: 11 residues. The CDR3 reads CSPSGQETQYF. In DNA form, the CDR3 reads TGCAGCCCTAGCGGTCAAGAGACCCAGTACTTC.

The chain has TRBV5-1 and TRBJ2-1; TRBD1 matches 10 bases. This CDR3 region has 15 residues. Germline lookup yields CDR1 SGHRS and CDR2 YFSETQ. J was trimmed by 2 bases and V by 4 bases; bases with no gene match: 3. Here the CDR3 reads CASSVGQGAYNEQFF. CDR3 DNA sequence: TGCGCCAGCAGCGTAGGACAGGGGGCCTACAATGAGCAGTTCTTC.

This clone was picked up a small number of times. The chain uses TRBV10-1 and TRBJ1-5, with D possibly matching TRBD1 (5 bases). This CDR3 spans 16 amino acids. The ends were cut back, 6 bases at V and 0 bases at J, with 15 bases in the middle. Germline V gene lookup returns CDR1 WNHNN and CDR2 SYGVQD (reference sequence). The CDR3 nucleotides are TGCGCCAGCAGACCCGATGACAGTTTTAGCAATCAGCCCCAGCATTTT. Translating gives CASRPDDSFSNQPQHF.

This clone was detected only once. The J gene is TRBJ2-7, the V gene TRBV5-1; possibly TRBD1 for D (6 bases). Germline values: CDR1 SGHRS, CDR2 YFSETQ. The CDR3 covers 12 residues. Between the trimmed V and J ends, which lost 4 bases and 5 bases, there was a span of 10 bases. The CDR3: CASSLQGHEQYF. CDR3 in DNA: TGCGCCAGCAGCCTACAGGGCCACGAGCAGTACTTC. Using reference TRBV5-1 and TRBJ2-7 for the parts outside the CDR3, the full variable domain is KAGVTQTPRYLIKTRGQQVTLSCSPISGHRSVSWYQQTPGQGLQFLFEYFSETQRNKGNFPGRFSGRQFSNSRSEMNVSTLELGDSALYLCASSLQGHEQYFGPGTRLTVT.

The chain has TRBV28 and TRBJ1-1; D uncertain. The CDR3 runs 14 residues. Per the germline V gene, CDR1 is MDHEN and CDR2 is SYDVKM. V gave up 6 bases and J gave up 4 bases, with 15 bases separating them. CDR3 loop: CASSLEAGVTEAFF. In DNA form, the CDR3 reads TGTGCCAGCAGCCTGGAGGCAGGTGTCACTGAAGCTTTCTTT. Full variable domain (outside the CDR3, taken from reference TRBV28 and TRBJ1-1): DVKVTQSSRYLVKRTGEKVFLECVQDMDHENMFWYRQDPGLGLRLIYFSYDVKMKEKGDIPEGYSVSREKKERFSLILESASTNQTSMYLCASSLEAGVTEAFFGQGTRLTVV.

This chain links TRBV18 with TRBJ1-5, with TRBD1 as a possible D gene (5 bases). The CDR3 sequence is 17 residues long. Germline V gene lookup returns CDR1 KGHSH and CDR2 LQKENI. V was cut by 0 bases and J by 1 base, with 13 bases left in between. CDR3 loop: CASSPPRARGSNQPQHF. CDR3 nucleotide sequence: TGTGCCAGCTCACCACCCCGGGCCCGGGGGAGCAATCAGCCCCAGCATTTT. Filled out from reference TRBV18 and TRBJ1-5, the complete variable domain reads NAGVMQNPRHLVRRRGQEARLRCSPMKGHSHVYWYRQLPEEGLKFMVYLQKENIIDESGMPKERFSAEFPKEGPSILRIQQVVRGDSAAYFCASSPPRARGSNQPQHFGDGTRLSIL.

The genes are TRBV10-3 and TRBJ1-5; a possible D gene is TRBD1 (5 bases). The CDR3 runs to 13 residues. The germline gives CDR1 ENHRY, CDR2 SYGVKD. Trimming left V 7 bases short and J 3 bases short, with 10 bases between. DNA of the CDR3: TGTGCCATCAACCAGGGAAACAATCAGCCCCAGCATTTT. Protein: CAINQGNNQPQHF.

V is TRBV28 and J is TRBJ2-7; TRBD2 matches 12 bases. In germline, CDR1 is MDHEN, CDR2 SYDVKM. The CDR3 has 15 residues. With V trimmed by 1 base and J by 8 bases, 6 bases remained unmatched. In DNA form, the CDR3 reads TGTGCCAGCAGTTTATCGACTAGCGGGAGCAGACAGCAGTACTTC. The encoded protein is CASSLSTSGSRQQYF. Combining the CDR3 with reference TRBV28 and TRBJ2-7 gives the whole variable domain DVKVTQSSRYLVKRTGEKVFLECVQDMDHENMFWYRQDPGLGLRLIYFSYDVKMKEKGDIPEGYSVSREKKERFSLILESASTNQTSMYLCASSLSTSGSRQQYFGPGTRLTVT.

A single count supports this clone. J is TRBJ1-2 and V is TRBV6-1; the D is unclear. The CDR3 spans 14 residues. The V gene's germline CDR1 is MNHNS and CDR2 SASEGT. Between the trimmed V and J ends, which lost 5 bases and 2 bases, there was a span of 12 bases. In nucleotides, the CDR3 is TGTGCCAGCAGTTTCCTGACACCGAACTATGGCTACACCTTC. This sequence encodes CASSFLTPNYGYTF.

The chain joins TRBV7-3 to TRBJ1-1; D is ambiguous. Per germline, CDR1 SGHTA and CDR2 FQGTGA. CDR3 size: 13 residues. Trimming left V 1 base short and J 1 base short, with 4 bases between. The CDR3 DNA reads TGTGCCAGCAGCTTAAACAGGAACACTGAAGCTTTCTTT. Protein product: CASSLNRNTEAFF.

A word on this clone: Mismatch with germline at one junction end may stem from a read error. The chain links TRBV15 to TRBJ2-4, with 9 bases aligning to TRBD1. Looked up from germline, CDR1 is LNHNV and CDR2 is YYDKDF (reference sequence). The CDR3 runs to 18 residues. The CDR3 here is CATSRASGQGFRKNSQYF. CDR3 DNA: TGTGCCACCAGCAGAGCCTCGGGACAGGGATTCCGCAAAAACAGTCAGTACTTC.

The chain uses TRBV18 and TRBJ2-6; D perhaps matches TRBD1 (5 bases). The CDR3 extends over 15 amino acids. V lost 4 bases to trimming and J lost 0 bases, with 7 bases between them. In germline, CDR1 is KGHSH, CDR2 LQKENI. In DNA, the CDR3 is TGTGCCAGCTCACTTGACAGCTCTGGGGCCAACGTCCTGACTTTC. This sequence encodes CASSLDSSGANVLTF. The full variable domain, its missing parts supplied by reference TRBV18 and TRBJ2-6, is NAGVMQNPRHLVRRRGQEARLRCSPMKGHSHVYWYRQLPEEGLKFMVYLQKENIIDESGMPKERFSAEFPKEGPSILRIQQVVRGDSAAYFCASSLDSSGANVLTFGAGSRLTVL.

V is TRBV4-3 and J is TRBJ2-3, with unresolved D. V shed 0 bases and J shed 1 base, with 11 bases lying between them. Germline CDR1 is LGHNA and CDR2 is YSLEER. This CDR3 is built from 16 residues. CDR3 loop: CASSQDIASGTDTQYF. The CDR3 DNA sequence: TGCGCCAGCAGCCAAGATATCGCTTCGGGCACAGATACGCAGTATTTT.

This rearrangement joins TRBV6-1 to TRBJ1-5; 9 bases are a match to TRBD1. The CDR3 has 15 amino acids. Germline CDR1 reads MNHNS; CDR2 reads SASEGT. J was trimmed by 6 bases and V by 2 bases; bases with no gene match: 5. The CDR3 bases are TGTGCCAGCAGTGAAACCACAGGGGGCTTTCAGCCCCAGCATTTT. Its translation: CASSETTGGFQPQHF.

The chain is built from TRBV4-1 and TRBJ2-2; 8 bases agree with TRBD2. The CDR3 spans 17 residues. Germline trimming cut 3 bases from V and 8 bases from J; bases unmatched to any gene: 14. Looked up from germline, CDR1 is MGHRA and CDR2 is YSYEKL. DNA for the CDR3: TGCGCCAGCAGCCATACGGGGGTAGCGGGGACTGGTGGGGAGCTGTTTTTT. Amino acid sequence: CASSHTGVAGTGGELFF.

A remark on this clone: One end of the junction fails to match germline, which may point to a read error. The V gene is TRBV7-7, the J gene TRBJ2-1, with D possibly TRBD1 on 6 matching bases. The CDR3 contains 15 residues. Germline values: CDR1 SSHAT, CDR2 FNYEAQ (reference sequence). The CDR3 bases are TGTGCTAGCAGCTTGGGGGCCAGGGGCAACAATGAGCAGTTCTTC. Its translation is CASSLGARGNNEQFF.

This clone was detected once. V is TRBV7-2 and J is TRBJ1-5; tentatively, D is TRBD1 (6 bases). CDR1 and CDR2 from the germline V gene are SGHTA and FQGNSA. The V end lost 5 bases, the J end lost 2 bases, and 10 bases lay between the germline ends. The CDR3 has 14 residues. The CDR3 DNA follows: TGTGCCAGCAGCGATCGACAGGGCAATCAGCCCCAGCATTTT. Protein product: CASSDRQGNQPQHF.

This chain connects TRBV7-2 to TRBJ2-1; TRBD1 aligns across 9 bases. V dropped 8 bases and J dropped 3; count of bases not matched to a gene: 11. Per germline, CDR1 SGHTA and CDR2 FQGNSA. This CDR3 has 16 amino acids. CDR3 loop: CASGGSGTGHYNEQFF. The CDR3 DNA is TGTGCCAGCGGCGGCTCGGGGACAGGGCACTACAATGAGCAGTTCTTC.

This clone was found once. In nucleotides, the CDR3 is TGTGCCAGCAGCTCCCGGGTGGTTGAAAAACTGTTTTTT. Protein product: CASSSRVVEKLFF. The rearrangement links TRBV27 to TRBJ1-4; D remains ambiguous. CDR3 length: 13 amino acids. V gave up 6 bases and J gave up 7 bases, with 12 bases separating them. CDR1 and CDR2 from the germline V gene are MNHEY and SMNVEV (reference sequence).

The chain uses TRBV7-6 and TRBJ1-5, with a weak D call TRBD1 (5 bases). Germline V CDR1 and CDR2: SGHVS, FNYEAQ. CDR3 size: 17 residues. V shed 5 bases and J shed 1 base, with 18 bases lying between them. The CDR3 DNA reads as TGTGCCAGCAGCATATCCATAGGGGCGAAAAGCAATCAGCCCCAGCATTTT. The encoded protein is CASSISIGAKSNQPQHF.

The chain joins TRBV11-3 to TRBJ2-2, with D tentatively TRBD1 (5 bases). Trimming removed 5 bases from V and 5 bases from J, with 9 bases in between. This CDR3 has 13 amino acids. Looked up from germline, CDR1 is SGHNT and CDR2 is YENEEA. The chain's CDR3 is CASSIRQTGELFF. CDR3 coding DNA: TGTGCCAGCAGCATAAGACAGACCGGGGAGCTGTTTTTT.